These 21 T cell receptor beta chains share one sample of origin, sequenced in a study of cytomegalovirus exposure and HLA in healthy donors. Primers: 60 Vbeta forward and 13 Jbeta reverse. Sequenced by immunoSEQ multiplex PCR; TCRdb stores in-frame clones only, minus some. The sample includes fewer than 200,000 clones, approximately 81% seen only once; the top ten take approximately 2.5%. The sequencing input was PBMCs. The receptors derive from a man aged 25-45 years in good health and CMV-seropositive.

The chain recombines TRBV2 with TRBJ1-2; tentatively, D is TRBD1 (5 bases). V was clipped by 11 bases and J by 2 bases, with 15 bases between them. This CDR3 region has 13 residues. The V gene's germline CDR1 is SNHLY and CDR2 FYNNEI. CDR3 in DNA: TGTGCCCTCACCAGGGATACCAACTATGGCTACACCTTC. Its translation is CALTRDTNYGYTF.

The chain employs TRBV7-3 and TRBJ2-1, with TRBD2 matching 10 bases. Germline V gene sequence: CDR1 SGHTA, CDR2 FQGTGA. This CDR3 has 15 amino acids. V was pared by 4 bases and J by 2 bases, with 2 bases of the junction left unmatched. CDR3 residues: CASSSGTSAYNEQFF. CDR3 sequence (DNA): TGTGCCAGCAGCTCGGGGACTAGCGCCTACAATGAGCAGTTCTTC.

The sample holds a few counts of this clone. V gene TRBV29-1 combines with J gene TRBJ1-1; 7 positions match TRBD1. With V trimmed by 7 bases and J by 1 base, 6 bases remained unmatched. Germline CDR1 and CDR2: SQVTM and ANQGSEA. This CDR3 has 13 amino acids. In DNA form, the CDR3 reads TGCAGCGCCCAGGGGGAGAAGAACACTGAAGCTTTCTTT. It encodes CSAQGEKNTEAFF.

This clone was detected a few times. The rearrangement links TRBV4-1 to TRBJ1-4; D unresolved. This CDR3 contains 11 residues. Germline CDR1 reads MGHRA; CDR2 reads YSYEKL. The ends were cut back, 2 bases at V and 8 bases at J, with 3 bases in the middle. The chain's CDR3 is CASSQSEKLFF. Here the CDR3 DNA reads TGCGCCAGCAGCCAAAGCGAAAAACTGTTTTTT.

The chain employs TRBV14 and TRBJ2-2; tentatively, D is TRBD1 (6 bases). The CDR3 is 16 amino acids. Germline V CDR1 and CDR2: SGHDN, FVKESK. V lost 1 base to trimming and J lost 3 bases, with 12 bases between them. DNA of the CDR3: TGTGCCAGCAGCCAAGTTTACAGGGCAGACACCGGGGAGCTGTTTTTT. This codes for CASSQVYRADTGELFF.

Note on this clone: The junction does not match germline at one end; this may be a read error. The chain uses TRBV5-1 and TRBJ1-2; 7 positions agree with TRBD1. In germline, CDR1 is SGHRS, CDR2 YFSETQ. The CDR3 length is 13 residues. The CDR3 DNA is TGCGCCAGCGGCTTCGACAGGGTCGGGGGCTACACCTTC. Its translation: CASGFDRVGGYTF. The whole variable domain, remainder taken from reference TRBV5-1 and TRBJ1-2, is KAGVTQTPRYLIKTRGQQVTLSCSPISGHRSVSWYQQTPGQGLQFLFEYFSETQRNKGNFPGRFSGRQFSNSRSEMNVSTLELGDSALYLCASGFDRVGGYTFGSGTRLTVV.

The CDR3 region is CASSLRQAIGGYTF. CDR3 nucleotide sequence: TGTGCCAGCAGTCTGAGACAGGCAATAGGTGGCTACACCTTC. The V gene is TRBV27, the J gene TRBJ1-2; D may be TRBD1 (6 bases). Trimming removed 5 bases from V and 7 bases from J, with 17 bases in between. The CDR3 length is 14 residues. Germline values: CDR1 MNHEY, CDR2 SMNVEV (reference sequence).

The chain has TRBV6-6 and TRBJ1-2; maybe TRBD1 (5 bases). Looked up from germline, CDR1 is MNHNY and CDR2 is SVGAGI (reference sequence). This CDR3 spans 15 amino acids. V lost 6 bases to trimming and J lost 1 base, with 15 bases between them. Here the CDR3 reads CASRRGAGVNYGYTF. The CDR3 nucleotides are TGTGCCAGCAGACGCGGGGCGGGGGTTAACTATGGCTACACCTTC.

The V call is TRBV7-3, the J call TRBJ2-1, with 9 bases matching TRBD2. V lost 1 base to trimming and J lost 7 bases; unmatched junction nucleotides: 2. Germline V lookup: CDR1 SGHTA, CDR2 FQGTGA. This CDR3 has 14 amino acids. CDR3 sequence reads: CASSLMAGGNEQFF. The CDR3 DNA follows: TGTGCCAGCAGCTTAATGGCGGGAGGGAATGAGCAGTTCTTC.

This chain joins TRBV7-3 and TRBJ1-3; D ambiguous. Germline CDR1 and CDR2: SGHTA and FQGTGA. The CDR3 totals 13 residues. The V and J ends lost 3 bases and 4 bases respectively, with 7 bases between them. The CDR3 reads CASSLRKGNTIYF. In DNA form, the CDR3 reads TGTGCCAGCAGCTTGCGGAAAGGAAACACCATATATTTT.

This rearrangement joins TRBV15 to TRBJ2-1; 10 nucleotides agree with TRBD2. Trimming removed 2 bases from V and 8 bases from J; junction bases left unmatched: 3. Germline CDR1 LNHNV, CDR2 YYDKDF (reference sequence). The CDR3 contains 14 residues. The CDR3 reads CATSRLAGADEQFF. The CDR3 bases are TGTGCCACCAGCAGACTAGCGGGAGCCGATGAGCAGTTCTTC. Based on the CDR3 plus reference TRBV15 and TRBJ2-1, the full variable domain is DAMVIQNPRYQVTQFGKPVTLSCSQTLNHNVMYWYQQKSSQAPKLLFHYYDKDFNNEADTPDNFQSRRPNTSFCFLDIRSPGLGDTAMYLCATSRLAGADEQFFGPGTRLTVL.

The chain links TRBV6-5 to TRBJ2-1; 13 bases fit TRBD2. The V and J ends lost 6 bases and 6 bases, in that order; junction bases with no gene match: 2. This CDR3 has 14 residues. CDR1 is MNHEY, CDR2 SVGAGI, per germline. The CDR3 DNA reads TGTGCCAGCAGACTAGCGGGAGGGCTCAATGAGCAGTTCTTC. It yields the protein CASRLAGGLNEQFF.

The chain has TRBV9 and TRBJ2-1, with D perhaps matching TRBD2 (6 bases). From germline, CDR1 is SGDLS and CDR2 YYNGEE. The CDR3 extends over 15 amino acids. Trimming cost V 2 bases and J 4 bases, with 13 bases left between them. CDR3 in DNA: TGTGCCAGCAGCGTCGCCGGGACTCCTTACAATGAGCAGTTCTTC. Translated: CASSVAGTPYNEQFF. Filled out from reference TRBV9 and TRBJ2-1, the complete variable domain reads DSGVTQTPKHLITATGQRVTLRCSPRSGDLSVYWYQQSLDQGLQFLIQYYNGEERAKGNILERFSAQQFPDLHSELNLSSLELGDSALYFCASSVAGTPYNEQFFGPGTRLTVL.

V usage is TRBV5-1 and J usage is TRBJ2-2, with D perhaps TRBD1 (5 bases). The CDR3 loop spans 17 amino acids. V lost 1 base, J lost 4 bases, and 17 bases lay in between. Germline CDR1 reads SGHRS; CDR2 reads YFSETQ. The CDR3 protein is CASSLFGTGHLTGELFF. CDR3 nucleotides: TGCGCCAGCAGCTTGTTTGGCACCGGACACCTCACCGGGGAGCTGTTTTTT. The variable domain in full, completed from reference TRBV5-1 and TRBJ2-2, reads KAGVTQTPRYLIKTRGQQVTLSCSPISGHRSVSWYQQTPGQGLQFLFEYFSETQRNKGNFPGRFSGRQFSNSRSEMNVSTLELGDSALYLCASSLFGTGHLTGELFFGEGSRLTVL.

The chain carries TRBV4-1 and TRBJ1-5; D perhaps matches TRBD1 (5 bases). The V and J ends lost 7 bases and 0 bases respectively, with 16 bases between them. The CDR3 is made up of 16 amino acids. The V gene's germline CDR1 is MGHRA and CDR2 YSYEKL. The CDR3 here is CASTPTSGISNQPQHF. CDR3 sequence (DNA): TGCGCCAGCACCCCAACTTCAGGGATTAGCAATCAGCCCCAGCATTTT.

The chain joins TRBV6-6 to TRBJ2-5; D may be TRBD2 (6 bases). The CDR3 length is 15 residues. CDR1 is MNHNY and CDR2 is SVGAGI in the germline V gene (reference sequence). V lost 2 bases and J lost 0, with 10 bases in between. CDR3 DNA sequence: TGTGCCAGCAGTTACGGCTCTAGCGACCAAGAGACCCAGTACTTC. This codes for CASSYGSSDQETQYF.

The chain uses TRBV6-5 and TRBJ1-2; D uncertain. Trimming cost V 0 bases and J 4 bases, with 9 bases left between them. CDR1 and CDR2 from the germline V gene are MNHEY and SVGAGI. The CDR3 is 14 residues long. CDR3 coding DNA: TGTGCCAGCAGTTACTCGAGGGAAGCCTATGGCTACACCTTC. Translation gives CASSYSREAYGYTF.

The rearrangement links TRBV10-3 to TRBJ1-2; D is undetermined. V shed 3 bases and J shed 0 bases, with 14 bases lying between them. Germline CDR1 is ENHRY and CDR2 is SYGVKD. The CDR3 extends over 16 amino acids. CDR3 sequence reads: CAISDSSEGSNYGYTF. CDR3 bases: TGTGCCATCAGTGACAGTTCCGAGGGATCTAACTATGGCTACACCTTC.

Here the CDR3 reads CASKWGTGTNTEAFF. Written as DNA, the CDR3 is TGTGCCAGCAAATGGGGGACAGGAACGAACACTGAAGCTTTCTTT. The V call is TRBV6-1, the J call TRBJ1-1, with 8 bases identical to TRBD1. Germline trimming cut 7 bases from V and 1 base from J; bases unmatched to any gene: 8. CDR1 is MNHNS and CDR2 is SASEGT in the germline V gene. The CDR3 is 15 amino acids.

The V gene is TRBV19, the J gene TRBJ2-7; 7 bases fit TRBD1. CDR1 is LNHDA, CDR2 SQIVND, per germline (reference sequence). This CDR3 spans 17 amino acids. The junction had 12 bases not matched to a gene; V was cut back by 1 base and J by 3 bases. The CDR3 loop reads CASSIGWTGKGCYEQYV. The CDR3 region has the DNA TGTGCCAGTAGTATAGGGTGGACAGGAAAAGGGTGCTACGAGCAGTACGTC.

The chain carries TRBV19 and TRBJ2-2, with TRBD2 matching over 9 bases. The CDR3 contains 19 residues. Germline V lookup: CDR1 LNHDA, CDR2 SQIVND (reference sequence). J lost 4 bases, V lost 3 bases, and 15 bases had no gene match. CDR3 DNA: TGTGCCAGTAGTATTTCCAGACGAGGCGGGAGGGCCTCCACCGGGGAGCTGTTTTTT. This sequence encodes CASSISRRGGRASTGELFF.